What follows are 27 T cell receptor beta chains derived from one specimen sequenced in a study of post-analysis software for immune sequencing data. Every TCR beta cDNA library bore unique molecular identifiers. In TCRdb, the PCR reads were re-called with MiXCR into one record per CDR3 protein. Of some 160,000 distinct CDR3 sequences in the sample, roughly 40% are singletons; the top ten hold 28%. The source was blood, collected after autologous hematopoietic stem cell transplantation. The receptors originated from a girl aged 5-17 years with multiple sclerosis.

The V call is TRBV6-2 or TRBV6-3, the J call TRBJ2-4, with a weak D call TRBD2 (6 bases). Near its end, the DNA agrees better with TRBJ2-5, so the J call may be wrong. The length of the CDR3 is 18 residues. The germline V gene has CDR1 MNHEY and CDR2 SVGEGT. The CDR3 nucleotides are TGTGCCAGCAGTTCTCTGGGACTTACCGGGACTCCTTACGAGACCCAGTACTTC. The encoded protein is CASSSLGLTGTPYETQYF.

V and J are TRBV29-1 and TRBJ2-1; 7 nucleotides agree with TRBD1. Germline trimming cut 6 bases from V and 0 bases from J; bases unmatched to any gene: 11. The CDR3 covers 16 residues. Germline V gives CDR1 SQVTM, CDR2 ANQGSEA. The CDR3 loop reads CSVGSRDSSSYNEQFF. The CDR3 coding sequence is TGCAGCGTAGGCAGCCGGGACAGCAGCTCCTACAATGAGCAGTTCTTC.

This clonotype was seen just once. The V call is TRBV5-1, the J call TRBJ1-2; D uncertain. This CDR3 has 15 amino acids. Germline CDR1 and CDR2: SGHRS and YFSETQ. The V end lost 0 bases, the J end lost 4 bases, and 13 bases lay between the germline ends. The CDR3 sequence: CASSLVGGQFYGYTF. CDR3 in DNA: TGCGCCAGCAGCTTGGTCGGCGGCCAATTCTATGGCTACACCTTC.

In its sample, this clonotype was seen a few times. The chain is built from TRBV7-8 and TRBJ2-7; TRBD1 matches 8 bases. CDR3 size: 15 residues. Trimming at V came to 5 bases and at J to 2 bases, leaving 8 bases not matched to a gene. CDR1 is SGHVS, CDR2 FQNEAQ, per germline. The CDR3 DNA is TGTGCCAGCAGCCCCCTGGGGACAGGAACCTACGAGCAGTACTTC. It encodes CASSPLGTGTYEQYF.

This clonotype has only a few counts. V usage is TRBV11-1 and J usage is TRBJ2-4; 7 nucleotides agree with TRBD2. The V and J ends lost 6 bases and 9 bases, in that order; junction bases with no gene match: 17. The CDR3 consists of 16 residues. Germline V gene lookup returns CDR1 SGHAT and CDR2 FQDESV (reference sequence). The CDR3 region is CASSNGRAGREVIQYF. In DNA form, the CDR3 reads TGTGCCAGCAGTAACGGTCGCGCGGGTCGGGAGGTCATTCAGTACTTC.

The chain joins TRBV12-3 or TRBV12-4 to TRBJ1-1; maybe TRBD1 (6 bases). CDR3 length: 14 residues. Trimming pared 6 bases from V and 1 base from J, leaving 12 bases between. This CDR3 reads CASRPGTPNTEAFF. DNA for the CDR3: TGTGCCAGCAGGCCCGGGACACCGAACACTGAAGCTTTCTTT.

Details on this clonotype: A much larger clone differs from this one at a single base, so this may be a read error. The CDR3 spells CSATPVGQGGHGYTF. Written as DNA, the CDR3 is TGCAGTGCTACGCCCGTTGGACAGGGGGGCCATGGCTACACCTTC. This chain joins TRBV20-1 and TRBJ1-2, with TRBD1 matching over 10 bases. J lost 6 bases, V lost 4 bases, and 11 bases had no gene match. CDR3 length equals 15 residues. Germline CDR1 and CDR2: DFQATT and SNEGSKA (reference sequence).

Comment on this clonotype: A much larger clone sits a single nucleotide away, making a read error possible. The gene calls are TRBV12-5 and TRBJ1-2; D gene uncertain. V shed 2 bases and J shed 12 bases, with 13 bases lying between them. The CDR3 consists of 12 residues. Germline CDR1 and CDR2: LGHNT and FRNRAP. The CDR3: CASGLSEHRNTF. In DNA, the CDR3 is TGTGCTAGTGGTTTGTCAGAGCATCGCAACACCTTC.

This clonotype was seen a handful of times. The chain employs TRBV7-9 and TRBJ2-5, with D unclear. CDR1 SEHNR and CDR2 FQNEAQ come from the germline V gene (reference sequence). The CDR3 runs to 13 residues. V was trimmed by 6 bases and J by 4 bases, leaving 12 bases between them. The chain's CDR3 is CASSHEVGETQYF. CDR3 coding DNA: TGTGCCAGCAGTCATGAGGTTGGAGAGACCCAGTACTTC.

This chain connects TRBV12-3 or TRBV12-4 to TRBJ2-1; D is unclear. This CDR3 is 14 amino acids long. Trimming took off 6 bases at V and 5 bases at J, with 14 bases between the two ends. CDR3 amino acids: CASRALEFHNEQFF. CDR3 sequence (DNA): TGTGCCAGCAGGGCCCTCGAGTTCCACAATGAGCAGTTCTTC.

The J gene is TRBJ1-2, the V gene TRBV28, with TRBD1 matching over 8 bases. The V gene's germline CDR1 is MDHEN and CDR2 SYDVKM. The CDR3 is 15 amino acids. Trimming at V came to 3 bases and at J to 4 bases, leaving 7 bases not matched to a gene. DNA for the CDR3: TGTGCCAGCAGTTTCCCCGGACAGGGACTCTATGGCTACACCTTC. It codes for CASSFPGQGLYGYTF.

The chain uses TRBV20-1 and TRBJ2-3; D call uncertain. V lost 4 bases and J lost 2, with 10 bases in between. The CDR3 extends over 13 amino acids. CDR1 and CDR2 (germline): DFQATT, SNEGSKA (reference sequence). Written as DNA, the CDR3 is TGCAGTGCTAAAAGGCGTTTCACAGATACGCAGTATTTT. Its protein is CSAKRRFTDTQYF.

The J gene is TRBJ2-3, the V gene TRBV6-5; D is undetermined. From germline, CDR1 is MNHEY and CDR2 SVGAGI. This CDR3 region has 19 residues. Trimming pared 0 bases from V and 0 bases from J, leaving 19 bases between. Written as DNA, the CDR3 is TGTGCCAGCAGTTACTCCCTATCCGGGTCCCATCATAGCACAGATACGCAGTATTTT. The encoded protein is CASSYSLSGSHHSTDTQYF.

This clonotype turned up a few times. The chain carries TRBV14 and TRBJ2-1; TRBD2 agrees at 12 bases. The germline CDR1 and CDR2 sequences are SGHDN and FVKESK. CDR3 size: 15 residues. V shed 1 base, J shed 8 bases, and the junction held 3 bases outside the gene matches. For the CDR3, the DNA is TGTGCCAGCAGCCAAGCTAGCGGGAGGGCCGATGAGCAGTTCTTC. Encoded protein: CASSQASGRADEQFF.

CDR3 sequence reads: CASSQTSTIGNEQFF. In nucleotides, the CDR3 is TGTGCCAGCAGCCAAACTAGCACCATCGGCAATGAGCAGTTCTTC. The genes are TRBV3-1 and TRBJ2-1, with D perhaps matching TRBD2 (6 bases). The germline CDR1 and CDR2 sequences are LGHDT and YNNKEL (reference sequence). Deletions cut 2 bases from V and 6 bases from J, with 14 bases between. The CDR3 is made up of 15 amino acids.

This clonotype has more than one count but fewer than ten. This chain links TRBV5-1 with TRBJ2-1; possible D gene TRBD2, 5 bases. Trimming left V 1 base short and J 5 bases short, with 10 bases between. Germline V gives CDR1 SGHRS, CDR2 YFSETQ. The CDR3 sequence is 14 residues long. DNA of the CDR3: TGCGCCAGCAGCTTGCGTCTAGCCCACAATGAGCAGTTCTTC. Protein product: CASSLRLAHNEQFF.

This chain connects TRBV20-1 to TRBJ2-5; TRBD2 aligns across 12 bases. V shed 3 bases and J 6 bases; nucleotides not matched to a gene: 5. The V gene's germline CDR1 is DFQATT and CDR2 SNEGSKA (reference sequence). The CDR3 spans 14 residues. The CDR3 sequence is CSASLTSGGKTQYF. The DNA for the CDR3 is TGCAGTGCTAGCTTGACTAGCGGGGGAAAGACCCAGTACTTC.

J is TRBJ2-4 and V is TRBV4-1, with a weak D call TRBD2 (5 bases). The end of the DNA aligns better with TRBJ2-7, so the J call may be wrong. Germline V gene lookup returns CDR1 MGHRA and CDR2 YSYEKL. The CDR3 is 16 amino acids. The CDR3 protein is CASSQVAGGPTYEQYF. CDR3 nucleotides: TGCGCCAGCAGCCAAGTCGCGGGCGGGCCTACCTACGAGCAGTACTTC.

The rearrangement joins TRBV6-5 to TRBJ2-7; perhaps TRBD2 as D (6 bases). The germline V and J ends were trimmed by 8 bases and 3 bases, with 11 bases remaining between them. Germline CDR1 reads MNHEY; CDR2 reads SVGAGI. This CDR3 is built from 12 residues. This CDR3 reads CASRTGVYEQYF. CDR3 bases: TGTGCCAGCCGCACGGGGGTCTACGAGCAGTACTTC.

This chain joins TRBV12-3 or TRBV12-4 and TRBJ2-3, with no clear D. V lost 3 bases and J lost 11, with 9 bases in between. CDR3 length: 11 amino acids. CDR3 residues: CASSLTLMQYF. CDR3 nucleotide sequence: TGTGCCAGCAGTTTGACCCTAATGCAGTATTTT.

The CDR3 DNA reads as TGTGCCAGCTCAGCTTTGGGACAGAGGACAGATACGCAGTATTTT. Translation: CASSALGQRTDTQYF. The V and J genes are TRBV7-2 and TRBJ2-3; 7 bases line up with TRBD1. After removal of 8 bases from V and 3 bases from J, the junction contained 11 bases not matched to a gene. This CDR3 contains 15 residues. Germline V gives CDR1 SGHTA, CDR2 FQGNSA.

The chain uses TRBV9 and TRBJ2-1; 9 nucleotides agree with TRBD2. The CDR3 is 15 amino acids. The V gene end was trimmed by 3 bases and the J gene end by 3 bases; junction bases not matched to a gene: 4. Germline CDR1 and CDR2: SGDLS and YYNGEE. The CDR3: CASSAGLASYNEQFF. As DNA, the CDR3 is TGTGCCAGCAGCGCGGGACTAGCAAGCTACAATGAGCAGTTCTTC.

The rearrangement links TRBV10-3 to TRBJ1-2; no clear D. The CDR3 has 13 residues. Germline CDR1 is ENHRY and CDR2 is SYGVKD. V lost 8 bases to trimming and J lost 6 bases, with 16 bases between them. The CDR3 sequence is CAIAAITTHGYTF. In nucleotides, the CDR3 is TGTGCCATCGCAGCAATAACCACACATGGCTACACCTTC.

The CDR3 here is CASSQDPLGKNIQYF. CDR3 nucleotides: TGCGCCAGCAGCCAAGATCCATTAGGCAAAAACATTCAGTACTTC. The chain recombines TRBV4-1 with TRBJ2-4, with unresolved D. V was trimmed by 0 bases and J by 3 bases, leaving 9 bases between them. There are 15 residues in the CDR3. Germline V lookup: CDR1 MGHRA, CDR2 YSYEKL.

This chain connects TRBV27 to TRBJ2-4, with 7 bases that match TRBD2. The DNA end favors TRBJ2-5, so the J call may be wrong. The CDR3 is made up of 13 amino acids. From germline, CDR1 is MNHEY and CDR2 SMNVEV (reference sequence). CDR3 nucleotides: TGTGCCAGCAGTGTTACAGCGGGATCGACCCAGTACTTC. Translating gives CASSVTAGSTQYF.

This clonotype was observed a handful of times. The chain carries TRBV20-1 and TRBJ2-1; D unresolved. Germline V gene sequence: CDR1 DFQATT, CDR2 SNEGSKA (reference sequence). Trimming stripped 3 bases from V and 4 bases from J, with 7 bases between. This CDR3 region has 12 residues. The DNA for the CDR3 is TGCAGTGCTAGTTACATTTACAATGAGCAGTTCTTC. Translated, it gives CSASYIYNEQFF.

The rearrangement joins TRBV7-2 to TRBJ2-1; D may be TRBD1 (6 bases). This CDR3 spans 15 amino acids. V was clipped by 4 bases and J by 8 bases, with 18 bases between them. From germline, CDR1 is SGHTA and CDR2 FQGNSA. CDR3 coding DNA: TGTGCCAGCAGCTCCCTGCCTACAGGGTTCCATGAGCAGTTCTTC. It translates to CASSSLPTGFHEQFF.